This T cell receptor beta chain was recorded in a study of blood T cell repertoires in COVID-19. At the level of the study: From T cells, B-cell-depleted T cells, or PBMCs came the material, which was cDNA or gDNA.

Using immunoSEQ multiplex PCR, the repertoire was profiled, and TCRdb retains in-frame clones only, with some absent. The table records some 300,000 clones, more than 75% of them present only once. The V gene lost 0 bases and the J gene lost 4 bases, with 6 bases spanning the gap. CDR1 and CDR2 (germline): SGHDN, FVKESK. This CDR3 comprises 13 residues. The sample holds one count of this clone. The sequence was obtained from a woman under 40 who had recovered from COVID-19. V and J are TRBV14 and TRBJ1-2; D gene unclear. Sequencing used PBMCs or T cells enriched from blood (not recorded which). CDR3 nucleotides: TGTGCCAGCAGCCAAGAGGAGACCTATGGCTACACCTTC. Its translation is CASSQEETYGYTF.